These 15 T cell receptor beta chains were all obtained from the same sample, sequenced in a study of shared clonotypes between healthy human individuals. Produced via immunoSEQ multiplex PCR; TCRdb's table is partial and in-frame only. Of roughly 2.4 million clones in the sample, approximately 96% were seen once. Specimen: naive CD4+ T cells sorted from blood. The subset: CD45RA+ positively selected. The receptor source for this set is a man aged 18 to 29 in good health.

V and J are TRBV25-1 and TRBJ1-2; 7 nucleotides agree with TRBD1. The CDR3 sequence is 16 residues long. Germline lookup yields CDR1 MGHDK and CDR2 SYGVNS. V lost 5 bases and J lost 2; bases outside the gene matches: 11. The CDR3 reads CASSNPGTDGNYGYTF. CDR3 nucleotides: TGTGCCAGCAGTAACCCCGGGACAGACGGGAACTATGGCTACACCTTC.

The rearrangement joins TRBV4-1 to TRBJ1-4, with D unresolved. Germline V gene sequence: CDR1 MGHRA, CDR2 YSYEKL. Trimming took off 4 bases at V and 0 bases at J, with 9 bases between the two ends. The CDR3 covers 15 residues. CDR3 nucleotide sequence: TGCGCCAGCAGCCCGTCACCTGCAACTAATGAAAAACTGTTTTTT. Residues: CASSPSPATNEKLFF.

CDR3 in amino acids: CASSLGARRTGELFF. For the CDR3, the DNA is TGTGCCAGCAGTTTAGGAGCGCGAAGGACCGGGGAGCTGTTTTTT. The chain recombines TRBV27 with TRBJ2-2; D uncertain. CDR1 MNHEY and CDR2 SMNVEV come from the germline V gene (reference sequence). CDR3 length: 15 amino acids. Trimming took off 2 bases at V and 5 bases at J, with 12 bases between the two ends.

In its sample, this clone was seen once. The chain uses TRBV28 and TRBJ1-4; no clear D gene. CDR1 is MDHEN and CDR2 is SYDVKM in the germline V gene. The CDR3 is 12 residues long. The V gene lost 8 bases and the J gene lost 4 bases, with 8 bases spanning the gap. CDR3 residues: CASQDLNEKLFF. The CDR3 bases are TGTGCCAGCCAGGACCTTAATGAAAAACTGTTTTTT. The full variable domain, in which reference TRBV28 and TRBJ1-4 provide the parts outside the CDR3, is DVKVTQSSRYLVKRTGEKVFLECVQDMDHENMFWYRQDPGLGLRLIYFSYDVKMKEKGDIPEGYSVSREKKERFSLILESASTNQTSMYLCASQDLNEKLFFGSGTQLSVL.

A word on this clone: This same CDR3 is encoded by further DNA sequences in the sample. The rearrangement uses TRBV30 and TRBJ1-6, with D uncertain. The germline V gene encodes CDR1 GTSNPN and CDR2 SVGIG (reference sequence). The CDR3 consists of 12 residues. Trimming took 1 base from V and 7 from J, leaving 5 bases between them. The CDR3: CAWSGGNSPLHF. The CDR3 region has the DNA TGTGCCTGGAGTGGGGGAAATTCACCCCTCCACTTT.

The chain carries TRBV19 and TRBJ2-7; D is unclear. The CDR3 has 13 amino acids. Trimming left V 6 bases short and J 0 bases short, with 9 bases between. Germline loops: CDR1 LNHDA, CDR2 SQIVND (reference sequence). As DNA, the CDR3 is TGTGCCAGTAGGAAGAGACTCTCCTACGAGCAGTACTTC. Translation gives CASRKRLSYEQYF.

Here the CDR3 reads CASSPRTGTNEKLFF. In DNA form, the CDR3 reads TGTGCCAGCAGCCCGAGGACAGGAACTAATGAAAAACTGTTTTTT. The chain employs TRBV5-4 and TRBJ1-4, with TRBD1 matching 7 bases. The ends lost 4 bases at V and 1 base at J; junction bases unmatched: 4. Germline V gene lookup returns CDR1 SGHNT and CDR2 YYREEE (reference sequence). This CDR3 spans 15 amino acids.

The rearrangement uses TRBV7-2 and TRBJ2-2; D gene ambiguous. The germline V and J ends were trimmed by 5 bases and 2 bases, with 6 bases remaining between them. Germline CDR1 SGHTA, CDR2 FQGNSA. The CDR3 is 13 residues long. Here the CDR3 DNA reads TGTGCCAGCAGCCAAGCCAACACCGGGGAGCTGTTTTTT. Protein sequence: CASSQANTGELFF.

This chain links TRBV2 with TRBJ2-2, with D unclear. V was pared by 3 bases and J by 1 base, with 3 bases between. The CDR3 covers 13 residues. Germline V gene data show CDR1 as SNHLY and CDR2 as FYNNEI. CDR3 in DNA: TGTGCCAGCAGTGACCAGAACACCGGGGAGCTGTTTTTT. The encoded protein is CASSDQNTGELFF.

The chain employs TRBV7-9 and TRBJ1-3; perhaps TRBD1 as D (5 bases). The V end was cut by 3 bases, the J end by 4 bases, with 10 bases between. From germline, CDR1 is SEHNR and CDR2 FQNEAQ (reference sequence). The CDR3 totals 14 residues. The CDR3 nucleotides are TGTGCCAGCAGCTTCGGGGGGACCGGAAACACCATATATTTT. This encodes CASSFGGTGNTIYF.

CDR3 in amino acids: CASSGMRTGSNYGYTF. The CDR3 DNA is TGTGCCAGCAGTGGAATGAGGACAGGCTCTAACTATGGCTACACCTTC. The rearrangement links TRBV6-1 to TRBJ1-2, with 7 bases that match TRBD1. The ends lost 4 bases at V and 0 bases at J; junction bases unmatched: 8. CDR1 and CDR2 from the germline V gene are MNHNS and SASEGT. The length of the CDR3 is 16 residues.

CDR3 sequence (DNA): TGTGCCAGCAGCCAAGTGGGGGGCACTGAAGCTTTCTTT. Its protein is CASSQVGGTEAFF. The gene calls are TRBV7-3 and TRBJ1-1; possibly TRBD1 for D (5 bases). The V gene lost 5 bases and the J gene lost 4 bases, with 11 bases spanning the gap. Germline V CDR1 and CDR2: SGHTA, FQGTGA. This CDR3 is built from 13 residues.

This chain joins TRBV7-3 and TRBJ2-1, with D unresolved. The CDR3 length is 13 residues. The ends were cut back, 0 bases at V and 4 bases at J, with 4 bases in the middle. The germline V gene has CDR1 SGHTA and CDR2 FQGTGA. DNA for the CDR3: TGTGCCAGCAGCTTAACCCCTTACAATGAGCAGTTCTTC. Residues: CASSLTPYNEQFF.

DNA of the CDR3: TGTGCCAGCAACTTCCGATCGAGCTCCTACAATGAGCAGTTCTTC. This translates into CASNFRSSSYNEQFF. J is TRBJ2-1 and V is TRBV5-4; D remains unclear. This CDR3 is 15 amino acids long. V lost 6 bases and J 0 bases, leaving 13 bases between the germline ends. Germline V gene sequence: CDR1 SGHNT, CDR2 YYREEE (reference sequence). The full variable domain, with the rest looked up from reference TRBV5-4 and TRBJ2-1, is ETGVTQSPTHLIKTRGQQVTLRCSSQSGHNTVSWYQQALGQGPQFIFQYYREEENGRGNFPPRFSGLQFPNYSSELNVNALELDDSALYLCASNFRSSSYNEQFFGPGTRLTVL.

V gene TRBV18 combines with J gene TRBJ2-3; D not certain. V was pared by 4 bases and J by 1 base, with 6 bases between. The CDR3 is 13 amino acids. The germline CDR1 and CDR2 sequences are KGHSH and LQKENI. CDR3 in DNA: TGTGCCAGCTCACGTCCGGGCACAGATACGCAGTATTTT. Protein: CASSRPGTDTQYF.